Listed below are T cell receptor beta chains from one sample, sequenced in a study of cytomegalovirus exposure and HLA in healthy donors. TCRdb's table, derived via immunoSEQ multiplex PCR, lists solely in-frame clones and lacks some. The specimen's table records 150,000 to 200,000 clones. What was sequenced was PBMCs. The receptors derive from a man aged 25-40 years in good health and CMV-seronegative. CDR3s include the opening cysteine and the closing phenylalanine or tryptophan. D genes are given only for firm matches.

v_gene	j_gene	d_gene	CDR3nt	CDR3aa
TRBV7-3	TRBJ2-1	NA	TGTGCCAGCAGCTTAGGCGGATCAAGCTCCTACAATGAGCAGTTCTTC	CASSLGGSSSYNEQFF
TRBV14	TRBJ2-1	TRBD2	TGTGCCAGCAGCCAAGTGGTTTTCGGACTAGCGGGGGGCTTCAATGAGCAGTTCTTC	CASSQVVFGLAGGFNEQFF
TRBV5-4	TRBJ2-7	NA	TGTGCCAGCAGCCCCTGGGGGGCGGGAGACTACGAGCAGTACTTC	CASSPWGAGDYEQYF
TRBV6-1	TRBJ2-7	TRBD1	TGTGCCAGCAGTGAAGCGGACAGGGTCTACGAGCAGTACTTC	CASSEADRVYEQYF
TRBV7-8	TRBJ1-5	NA	TGTGCCAGCAGCTTAGTTGTCAGGGTATTCAATCAGCCCCAGCATTTT	CASSLVVRVFNQPQHF
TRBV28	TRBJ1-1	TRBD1	TGTGCCAGCAGAATCGGGGACAGGGGTAACACTGAAGCTTTCTTT	CASRIGDRGNTEAFF
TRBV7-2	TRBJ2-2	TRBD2	TGTGCCAGCAGCCCAAGACTAGCGGGAGGAAGGGAGCTGTTTTTT	CASSPRLAGGRELFF
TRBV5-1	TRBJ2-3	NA	TGCGCCAGCAGCTTGGTGGTCGCAGGTGGCGATACGCAGTATTTT	CASSLVVAGGDTQYF
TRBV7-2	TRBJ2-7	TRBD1	TGTGCCAGCAGCCGGGACAGCTCCTACGAGCAGTACTTC	CASSRDSSYEQYF
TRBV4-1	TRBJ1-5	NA	TGCGCCAGCAGCCAAGAATTCTACAATCAGCCCCAGCATTTT	CASSQEFYNQPQHF
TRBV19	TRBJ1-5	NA	TGTGCCAGTAGTATTGGGCAGGTCGGCCAGCCCCAGCATTTT	CASSIGQVGQPQHF
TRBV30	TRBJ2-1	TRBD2	TGTGCCTGGAGCGGAACCCAACTAGCGGTCTACAATGAGCAGTTCTTC	CAWSGTQLAVYNEQFF
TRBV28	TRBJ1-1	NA	TGTGCCAGCACCCCCGGGACACCTTACAATGAAGCTTTCTTT	CASTPGTPYNEAFF
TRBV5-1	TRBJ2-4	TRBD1	TGCGCCAGCAGCTTGGGGACAGGGTGGAACATTCAGTACTTC	CASSLGTGWNIQYF
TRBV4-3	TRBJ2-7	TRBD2	TGCGCCAGCAGCGAGGGACTAGCGGGAAAAATCTACGAGCAGTACTTT	CASSEGLAGKIYEQYF
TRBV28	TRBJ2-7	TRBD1	TGTGCCAGCAGTCCGGGACAGAAGTACGAGCAGTACTTC	CASSPGQKYEQYF
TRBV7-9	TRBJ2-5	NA	TGTGCCGGGGTTAACGGGAGAGAAGAGACCCAGTACTTC	CAGVNGREETQYF
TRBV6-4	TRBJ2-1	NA	TGTGCCAGCAGTGACTCAATGGGGGCTAGCTCCTACAATGAGCAGTTCTTC	CASSDSMGASSYNEQFF